This T cell receptor beta chain was recorded in a study of T-cell reconstitution after alpha-beta-depleted transplantation in children. This clonotype was seen only a few times. Germline V gene data show CDR1 as MNHEY and CDR2 as SVGAGI. The CDR3 length is 14 residues. V shed 2 bases and J shed 0 bases, with 8 bases lying between them. TCRbeta library preparation incorporated unique molecular identifiers. A single record per CDR3 protein comes from TCRdb applying MiXCR to the PCR reads. The sample yields 750,000 to 950,000 distinct CDR3 sequences, roughly 15% seen once. The sequenced sample was PBMCs, mostly from graft donor cells, obtained 360 days after TCRalphabeta/CD19-depleted stem cell transplant. The chain couples TRBV6-5 to TRBJ2-7; unclear D gene. This clonotype was sampled from a male patient between 10 and 17 years old who had a stem cell transplant for acute lymphoblastic leukemia, so the T cells may come from the graft donor. CDR3 DNA: TGTGCCAGCAGTTACACTTTGAGCTCCTACGAGCAGTACTTC. As protein: CASSYTLSSYEQYF.